This T cell receptor beta chain originates from a study of blood T cell repertoires in COVID-19. Whole-study context: Some COVID-19 samples were acute and others convalescent; all came from the United States, Italy and Spain.

The junction had 3 bases not matched to a gene; V was cut back by 0 bases and J by 2 bases. The CDR3 spans 16 residues. Germline CDR1 MGHRA, CDR2 YSYEKL. Some clones are missing from TCRdb's copy, which holds only in-frame ones; the method was immunoSEQ multiplex PCR. The table includes fewer than 200,000 clones, 85% to 90% detected once. This sequence joins TRBV4-1 and TRBJ1-2, with 10 bases that match TRBD1. Sequencing input: PBMCs or T cells enriched from blood (not recorded which). The clonotype was recovered from a woman aged 40 to 55 in a cohort exposed to, infected with or recovered from COVID-19 (not recorded which). The CDR3 is CASSQDGQGGNYGYTF. Written as DNA, the CDR3 is TGCGCCAGCAGCCAAGATGGACAGGGGGGGAACTATGGCTACACCTTC.